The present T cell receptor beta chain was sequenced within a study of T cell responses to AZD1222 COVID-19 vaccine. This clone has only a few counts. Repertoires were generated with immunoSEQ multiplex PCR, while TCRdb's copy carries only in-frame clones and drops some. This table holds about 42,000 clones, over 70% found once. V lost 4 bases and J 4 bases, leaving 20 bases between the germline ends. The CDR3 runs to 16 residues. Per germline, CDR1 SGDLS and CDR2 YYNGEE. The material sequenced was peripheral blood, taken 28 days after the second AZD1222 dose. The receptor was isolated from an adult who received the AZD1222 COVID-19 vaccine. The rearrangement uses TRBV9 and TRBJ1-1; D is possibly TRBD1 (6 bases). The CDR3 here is CASSSPGGGASTEAFF. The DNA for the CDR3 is TGTGCCAGCAGCTCTCCTGGGGGGGGCGCTAGCACTGAAGCTTTCTTT.